Shown below are 4 T cell receptor beta chains from a single sample sequenced in a study of early T cells in non-severe SARS-CoV-2 infection. TCRdb reprocessed the 5' RACE reads with MiXCR, giving one entry per CDR3 protein. This repertoire shows more than 70,000 distinct CDR3 sequences, 11% found once; its top ten account for around 12%. The input for sequencing was whole blood, taken at baseline. The receptors stem from an adult who was a healthcare worker with PCR-confirmed SARS-CoV-2 infection or an uninfected control (not recorded which).

A few counts support this clonotype. The rearrangement joins TRBV5-1 to TRBJ1-1; TRBD1 agrees at 7 bases. Germline CDR1 reads SGHRS; CDR2 reads YFSETQ. The CDR3 length is 14 residues. V was pared by 2 bases and J by 5 bases, with 6 bases of the junction left unmatched. This chain's CDR3 is CASSFRGTGTEAFF. The CDR3 nucleotides are TGCGCCAGCAGCTTCAGGGGGACCGGGACTGAAGCTTTCTTT. The full variable domain, in which reference TRBV5-1 and TRBJ1-1 provide the parts outside the CDR3, is KAGVTQTPRYLIKTRGQQVTLSCSPISGHRSVSWYQQTPGQGLQFLFEYFSETQRNKGNFPGRFSGRQFSNSRSEMNVSTLELGDSALYLCASSFRGTGTEAFFGQGTRLTVV.

This clonotype appeared a few times. V usage is TRBV11-2 and J usage is TRBJ1-1, with 9 bases matching TRBD1. The CDR3 runs 16 residues. CDR1 and CDR2 from the germline V gene are SGHAT and FQNNGV. The V and J ends lost 4 bases and 1 base, in that order; junction bases with no gene match: 7. The CDR3 bases are TGTGCCAGCAGCTCAGGGACAGGGACAAAGAACACTGAAGCTTTCTTT. This gives the protein CASSSGTGTKNTEAFF.

The chain has TRBV19 and TRBJ2-2, with 10 bases fitting TRBD1. Germline V gene lookup returns CDR1 LNHDA and CDR2 SQIVND (reference sequence). The CDR3 covers 15 residues. V was pared by 7 bases and J by 5 bases, with 7 bases of the junction left unmatched. DNA for the CDR3: TGTGCCAGTATTCGGACAGGGGGAAAGACCGGGGAGCTGTTTTTT. This translates into CASIRTGGKTGELFF.

This chain connects TRBV5-6 to TRBJ1-1, with D perhaps TRBD1 (5 bases). Trimming pared 4 bases from V and 0 bases from J, leaving 16 bases between. CDR1 is SGHDT, CDR2 YYEEEE, per germline. The CDR3 extends over 16 amino acids. This CDR3 reads CASSPPTGHLNTEAFF. The DNA for the CDR3 is TGTGCCAGCAGCCCTCCCACCGGACACTTGAACACTGAAGCTTTCTTT. Full variable domain (remainder filled in from reference TRBV5-6 and TRBJ1-1): DAGVTQSPTHLIKTRGQQVTLRCSPKSGHDTVSWYQQALGQGPQFIFQYYEEEERQRGNFPDRFSGHQFPNYSSELNVNALLLGDSALYLCASSPPTGHLNTEAFFGQGTRLTVV.